This is a list of T cell receptor beta chains from one sample in a study of blood T cell repertoires in COVID-19. This table comes from immunoSEQ multiplex PCR, and its TCRdb copy is limited to in-frame clones, with some not included. The sample has 110,000 or so clones, nearly 90% seen once; the top ten hold 8.4%. The material sequenced was peripheral blood. Receptors were obtained from a woman in her 70s who had recovered from COVID-19. The CDR3 runs from the conserved cysteine through the conserved F or W. D genes are given only for firm matches. A clone size is listed for some rows: how often the clone was seen (once, few, many), or a class if it is expanded.

CDR3 DNA: TGTGCCAGCAGCTATCAGCGGGGGGGCAGCGCCGGGGAGCTGTTTTTT
CDR3 protein: CASSYQRGGSAGELFF
J gene: TRBJ2-2
V gene: TRBV7-2
D gene: TRBD2
clone size: -

CDR3 DNA: TGTGCCAGCAGATACGGACAGGTTCGTGGCTATGGCTACACCTTC
CDR3 protein: CASRYGQVRGYGYTF
J gene: TRBJ1-2
V gene: TRBV28
D gene: TRBD1
clone size: -

CDR3 DNA: TGTGCCAGCAGTTTCCGGACAGGCAATCAGCCCCAGCATTTT
CDR3 protein: CASSFRTGNQPQHF
J gene: TRBJ1-5
V gene: TRBV28
D gene: -
clone size: -

CDR3 DNA: TGCGCCAGCAGCCAAGATGCCCGGGGGGATCAAGAGACCCAGTACTTC
CDR3 protein: CASSQDARGDQETQYF
J gene: TRBJ2-5
V gene: TRBV4-3
D gene: TRBD2
clone size: -

CDR3 DNA: TGCGCCAGCAGCTTGGCCGGGTCGAGGGCCGGGGAGCTGTTTTTT
CDR3 protein: CASSLAGSRAGELFF
J gene: TRBJ2-2
V gene: TRBV5-1
D gene: -
clone size: -

CDR3 DNA: TGTGCCAGCAGCACAGCCCTGACAGGTTATCAGCCCCAGCATTTT
CDR3 protein: CASSTALTGYQPQHF
J gene: TRBJ1-5
V gene: TRBV21-1
D gene: -
clone size: -

CDR3 DNA: TGTGCCAGCAGTCGGTTCCGTACCGGGACTAGCGGGTACGAGCAGTACTTC
CDR3 protein: CASSRFRTGTSGYEQYF
J gene: TRBJ2-7
V gene: TRBV6-6
D gene: TRBD2
clone size: -

CDR3 DNA: TGTGCCAGCAGCTCTAGCGGGGGGGCCGGGCAGACCCAGTACTTC
CDR3 protein: CASSSSGGAGQTQYF
J gene: TRBJ2-5
V gene: TRBV28
D gene: TRBD2
clone size: -

CDR3 DNA: TGTGCCAGCAACCCGGACAGATCAGGGAGCTATGGCTACACCTTC
CDR3 protein: CASNPDRSGSYGYTF
J gene: TRBJ1-2
V gene: TRBV7-2
D gene: -
clone size: -

CDR3 DNA: TGTGCCAGCAGCTGGGGTAGCGGGGGGGATACGCAGTATTTT
CDR3 protein: CASSWGSGGDTQYF
J gene: TRBJ2-3
V gene: TRBV7-9
D gene: TRBD2
clone size: -

CDR3 DNA: TGCGCCAGCAGCGCGGACTTAATAGGCGAGCAGTACTTC
CDR3 protein: CASSADLIGEQYF
J gene: TRBJ2-7
V gene: TRBV5-1
D gene: -
clone size: once

CDR3 DNA: TGTGCCAGCAGGGGGGCGGCGAGCTACGAGCAGTACTTC
CDR3 protein: CASRGAASYEQYF
J gene: TRBJ2-7
V gene: TRBV27
D gene: -
clone size: once

CDR3 DNA: TGCAGCGTTGGTTTTCAGGGATGGAACACCGGGGAGCTGTTTTTT
CDR3 protein: CSVGFQGWNTGELFF
J gene: TRBJ2-2
V gene: TRBV29-1
D gene: -
clone size: -

CDR3 DNA: TGTGCCAGCAGCCCCCTGACGAGCGGGGCCTCCTACGAGCAGTACTTC
CDR3 protein: CASSPLTSGASYEQYF
J gene: TRBJ2-7
V gene: TRBV7-2
D gene: TRBD2
clone size: -

CDR3 DNA: TGCACCAGCAGCCAATCTGGGGAGTTCCCCTACAATGAGCAGTTCTTC
CDR3 protein: CTSSQSGEFPYNEQFF
J gene: TRBJ2-1
V gene: TRBV1
D gene: -
clone size: -

CDR3 DNA: TGTGCCAGCAGCTTGCGACTAGCGGGGTCCGCCTACGAGCAGTACTTC
CDR3 protein: CASSLRLAGSAYEQYF
J gene: TRBJ2-7
V gene: TRBV3-1/TRBV3-2
D gene: TRBD2
clone size: -

CDR3 DNA: TGTGCCATCAGTGAGTCATACCGGGCCTACGAGCAGTACTTC
CDR3 protein: CAISESYRAYEQYF
J gene: TRBJ2-7
V gene: TRBV10-3
D gene: -
clone size: once

CDR3 DNA: TGTGCCAGCATAAATTTCGGGGACAGTAGTGAAGCTTTCTTT
CDR3 protein: CASINFGDSSEAFF
J gene: TRBJ1-1
V gene: TRBV2
D gene: TRBD1
clone size: -

CDR3 DNA: TGTGCCAGCAGCTTGGGGAACGGGGGGTACACTGAAGCTTTCTTT
CDR3 protein: CASSLGNGGYTEAFF
J gene: TRBJ1-1
V gene: TRBV11-1
D gene: -
clone size: -

CDR3 DNA: TGTGCCAGCAGCCCCCGGACTAGTTCGGTCGGTGAGCAGTTCTTC
CDR3 protein: CASSPRTSSVGEQFF
J gene: TRBJ2-1
V gene: TRBV7-9
D gene: TRBD2
clone size: once

CDR3 DNA: TGTGCCAGCAGCCACCTAAGGCTAGCGGACAATGAGCAGTTCTTC
CDR3 protein: CASSHLRLADNEQFF
J gene: TRBJ2-1
V gene: TRBV3-1/TRBV3-2
D gene: TRBD2
clone size: -

CDR3 DNA: TGTGCCAGCAGCTCCTCCGGGGATCAGCCCCAGCATTTT
CDR3 protein: CASSSSGDQPQHF
J gene: TRBJ1-5
V gene: TRBV7-2
D gene: -
clone size: -

CDR3 DNA: TGTGCCAGCAGCTTGTTACGGGATCCGGGGGCCAAAAACATTCAGTACTTC
CDR3 protein: CASSLLRDPGAKNIQYF
J gene: TRBJ2-4
V gene: TRBV11-3
D gene: -
clone size: -

CDR3 DNA: TGCGCCAGCAGCCCAAGGACAGGGGCGGTGGATACGCAGTATTTT
CDR3 protein: CASSPRTGAVDTQYF
J gene: TRBJ2-3
V gene: TRBV5-1
D gene: TRBD1
clone size: -

CDR3 DNA: TGCAGCGTGGCAGGGGGTAGTGAAAAACTGTTTTTT
CDR3 protein: CSVAGGSEKLFF
J gene: TRBJ1-4
V gene: TRBV29-1
D gene: TRBD1
clone size: -

CDR3 DNA: TGTGCCAGCAGCCGGGACAGGGGAAGGTACGAGCAGTACTTC
CDR3 protein: CASSRDRGRYEQYF
J gene: TRBJ2-7
V gene: TRBV5-5
D gene: TRBD1
clone size: -

CDR3 DNA: TGTGCCAGCAGCGTCCGGGACTGGGACAATGAGCAGTTCTTC
CDR3 protein: CASSVRDWDNEQFF
J gene: TRBJ2-1
V gene: TRBV9
D gene: -
clone size: -

CDR3 DNA: TGTGCCAGCAGCCCCCCCTCCCGGGCCCAGGGCGAGCAGTACTTC
CDR3 protein: CASSPPSRAQGEQYF
J gene: TRBJ2-7
V gene: TRBV7-2
D gene: -
clone size: -

CDR3 DNA: TGTGCCAGCAGCCTGACAATGGGCGGGGGAGATGGGGCCAACGTCCTGACTTTC
CDR3 protein: CASSLTMGGGDGANVLTF
J gene: TRBJ2-6
V gene: TRBV5-4
D gene: TRBD2
clone size: -

CDR3 DNA: TGTGCCTGGCAGCGCAGCGCCTATACGCAGTATTTT
CDR3 protein: CAWQRSAYTQYF
J gene: TRBJ2-3
V gene: TRBV30
D gene: -
clone size: -

CDR3 DNA: TGTGCCAGCAGTTTACGCAGTCAGGGATACCAAGAGACCCAGTACTTC
CDR3 protein: CASSLRSQGYQETQYF
J gene: TRBJ2-5
V gene: TRBV6-5
D gene: -
clone size: once

CDR3 DNA: TGCAGCGACGCGTCCGGGTTCGGTGGCTACACCTTC
CDR3 protein: CSDASGFGGYTF
J gene: TRBJ1-2
V gene: TRBV29-1
D gene: -
clone size: -

CDR3 DNA: TGTGCCAGCACCCACTCCGGGGAGGGGGGCCTCTATGGCTACACCTTC
CDR3 protein: CASTHSGEGGLYGYTF
J gene: TRBJ1-2
V gene: TRBV6-6
D gene: -
clone size: -

CDR3 DNA: TGTGCCAGCAGTTTAACTGGGACAGGGGGTAGGGGCGGCTACACCTTC
CDR3 protein: CASSLTGTGGRGGYTF
J gene: TRBJ1-2
V gene: TRBV28
D gene: TRBD1
clone size: -

CDR3 DNA: TGTGCCAGTAGTATAGATGCAGGGGAAGGGTGGGGCACAGATACGCAGTATTTT
CDR3 protein: CASSIDAGEGWGTDTQYF
J gene: TRBJ2-3
V gene: TRBV19
D gene: -
clone size: -

CDR3 DNA: TGCAGTGCTTGGGGCTTGTGGGGCTACACCTTC
CDR3 protein: CSAWGLWGYTF
J gene: TRBJ1-2
V gene: TRBV20-1
D gene: -
clone size: -

CDR3 DNA: TGTGCCAGCAGCCTCGGGTCAACTAATGAAAAACTGTTTTTT
CDR3 protein: CASSLGSTNEKLFF
J gene: TRBJ1-4
V gene: TRBV28
D gene: -
clone size: -

CDR3 DNA: TGTGCCAGCCAGGGACAGCCTAATTCACCCCTCCACTTT
CDR3 protein: CASQGQPNSPLHF
J gene: TRBJ1-6
V gene: TRBV7-2
D gene: TRBD1
clone size: -

CDR3 DNA: TGTGCCAGCAGTTACTCGACGGGACAGAGCTCTGGGGCCAACGTCCTGACTTTC
CDR3 protein: CASSYSTGQSSGANVLTF
J gene: TRBJ2-6
V gene: TRBV6-2/TRBV6-3
D gene: TRBD1
clone size: -

CDR3 DNA: TGCGCTGGGACTAGCGCCACAACATACAATGAGCAGTTCTTC
CDR3 protein: CAGTSATTYNEQFF
J gene: TRBJ2-1
V gene: TRBV23-1
D gene: TRBD2
clone size: -

CDR3 DNA: TGCGCCAGCAGCCAACCGGGCACGGGGACTGAAGCTTTCTTT
CDR3 protein: CASSQPGTGTEAFF
J gene: TRBJ1-1
V gene: TRBV4-1
D gene: -
clone size: -

CDR3 DNA: TGTGCCAGCAGCTTACCCCCGGGACACACCTACGAGCAGTACTTC
CDR3 protein: CASSLPPGHTYEQYF
J gene: TRBJ2-7
V gene: TRBV7-9
D gene: -
clone size: few

CDR3 DNA: TGTGCCAGCAGTTTTTCCGGAGCTAACTATGGCTACACCTTC
CDR3 protein: CASSFSGANYGYTF
J gene: TRBJ1-2
V gene: TRBV27
D gene: -
clone size: -

CDR3 DNA: TGTGCCAGCGGTGGGGCAGCTTTGAACACTGAAGCTTTCTTT
CDR3 protein: CASGGAALNTEAFF
J gene: TRBJ1-1
V gene: TRBV5-4
D gene: -
clone size: -

CDR3 DNA: TGTGCCAGCAGCAGACAGCGCACCGGGGAGCTGTTTTTT
CDR3 protein: CASSRQRTGELFF
J gene: TRBJ2-2
V gene: TRBV11-2
D gene: -
clone size: -

CDR3 DNA: TGCGCCAGCAGCTTGGCCCCAGGGCACTACGAGCAGTACTTC
CDR3 protein: CASSLAPGHYEQYF
J gene: TRBJ2-7
V gene: TRBV5-1
D gene: -
clone size: -

CDR3 DNA: TGTGCCAGTAGTACCTACTCGACAGGGGATGAGACCCAGTACTTC
CDR3 protein: CASSTYSTGDETQYF
J gene: TRBJ2-5
V gene: TRBV19
D gene: TRBD1
clone size: -

CDR3 DNA: TGTGCCTGGAGTGTAGGAGGGTCGGAGACCCAGTACTTC
CDR3 protein: CAWSVGGSETQYF
J gene: TRBJ2-5
V gene: TRBV30
D gene: -
clone size: -

CDR3 DNA: TGCGCCAGCAGCCCCCAGGGACAGGGGTCCTTCGATACGCAGTATTTT
CDR3 protein: CASSPQGQGSFDTQYF
J gene: TRBJ2-3
V gene: TRBV5-1
D gene: TRBD1
clone size: -

CDR3 DNA: TGTGCCAGCAGCCAAACTAGCGGGAGGGCAGATACGCAGTATTTT
CDR3 protein: CASSQTSGRADTQYF
J gene: TRBJ2-3
V gene: TRBV3-1/TRBV3-2
D gene: TRBD2
clone size: -

CDR3 DNA: TGTGCCAGCAGTTTCGGAGTACTTGAGCAGTTCTTC
CDR3 protein: CASSFGVLEQFF
J gene: TRBJ2-1
V gene: TRBV28
D gene: -
clone size: -

CDR3 DNA: TGTGCCAGCAGTCTCGCGGGGGGAGAGACCCAGTACTTC
CDR3 protein: CASSLAGGETQYF
J gene: TRBJ2-5
V gene: TRBV12-3/TRBV12-4
D gene: TRBD2
clone size: -

CDR3 DNA: TGCAGCGCAGCATACAGGGGCCAGTACAATGAGCAGTTCTTC
CDR3 protein: CSAAYRGQYNEQFF
J gene: TRBJ2-1
V gene: TRBV29-1
D gene: TRBD1
clone size: -

CDR3 DNA: TGTGCCAGCTCACCCCCCGGGGCAACTAATGAAAAACTGTTTTTT
CDR3 protein: CASSPPGATNEKLFF
J gene: TRBJ1-4
V gene: TRBV18
D gene: -
clone size: -

CDR3 DNA: TGTGCCAGCAGCGCGCAAGCGACAGGAAACTACGAGCAGTACTTC
CDR3 protein: CASSAQATGNYEQYF
J gene: TRBJ2-7
V gene: TRBV9
D gene: -
clone size: -

CDR3 DNA: TGTGCCAGCAGCCAAGAACGTCAGGAGGAGCCATTGGCCGTAGACCGTAGCAATCAGCCCCAGCATTTT
CDR3 protein: CASSQERQEEPLAVDRSNQPQHF
J gene: TRBJ1-5
V gene: TRBV3-1/TRBV3-2
D gene: -
clone size: once